This TCR beta chain originates from a study of tumor-infiltrating lymphocytes in oesophageal squamous cell carcinoma. TCRdb reprocessed the PCR reads via MiXCR and lists one record per CDR3 protein. The repertoire holds some 14,000 distinct CDR3 sequences, around 53% seen once, with over 10% in the top ten. About this clonotype: This may come from a read error, since a much larger clone is one base off.

CDR1 and CDR2 (germline): SGHVS, FQNEAQ. The CDR3 contains 14 residues. This sequence originates from a female donor with esophageal squamous cell carcinoma. The J gene is TRBJ2-5, the V gene TRBV7-8, with D possibly matching TRBD1 (5 bases). The end of the DNA fits TRBJ2-1 better, so the J call may be wrong. The sample was blood. The CDR3 DNA sequence: TGTGCCAGCAGCTTAGGGCCAGGGAACTACGAGCAGTTCTTC. Protein: CASSLGPGNYEQFF.